This TCR beta chain is drawn from a study of spatial heterogeneity in lung cancer. About the study: Beta-chain sequences were consistently detected more often than alpha-chain sequences. Study findings and constraints: Tumoral mutation counts were tracked by counts of expanded intratumoral alpha and beta TCRs.

Single TCR cDNA molecules each had their own unique molecular identifier. TCRdb analysed the 5' RACE reads with MiXCR anew, one entry per CDR3 protein. The sample has around 12,000 distinct CDR3 sequences, over 4.5% seen once; the top ten hold 35% to 40%. Time point reported: sample taken at primary tumor resection. The donor group consisted of roughly 70 patients who had untreated, early-stage non-small cell lung cancer. Sequencing was performed on whole RNA extracted from tumor and nontumor lung tissue, or from frozen PBMC, and the material was left unsorted. Between the trimmed V and J ends, which lost 6 bases and 0 bases, there was a span of 9 bases. There are 14 residues in the CDR3. This clonotype was seen repeatedly, ten times or more. The antigen remains unidentified.

The receptor was isolated from a male donor with early-stage non-small cell lung cancer. V gene TRBV12-3 or TRBV12-4 combines with J gene TRBJ1-3; D gene uncertain. This sample comprised lung tumor tissue, obtained at surgery. CDR3: CASSQDLSGNTIYF. In nucleotides, the CDR3 is TGTGCCAGCAGCCAGGACCTCTCTGGAAACACCATATATTTT.